The 21 T cell receptor beta chains listed next were all sequenced from one sample in a study of cytomegalovirus exposure and HLA in healthy donors. The PCR employed 60 Vbeta primers together with 13 Jbeta primers. Libraries were prepared by immunoSEQ multiplex PCR; TCRdb keeps only in-frame clonotypes and omits some of them. The repertoire has more than 150,000 clones, more than 75% of them found once; the top ten carry about 2.5%. Sequencing input: PBMCs. The source is a woman under 40 in good health and CMV-seropositive.

This clone appeared a few times. Other DNA sequences of this sample code for an identical CDR3. V and J are TRBV19 and TRBJ2-5; D gene uncertain. Germline-derived CDR1 and CDR2 are LNHDA and SQIVND (reference sequence). V was pared by 3 bases and J by 2 bases, with 7 bases between. This CDR3 has 13 residues. This CDR3 reads CASSISGQETQYF. CDR3 coding DNA: TGTGCCAGTAGTATTTCCGGGCAAGAGACCCAGTACTTC.

This sequence joins TRBV4-1 and TRBJ1-5; 9 bases fit TRBD1. The CDR3 loop spans 16 amino acids. The ends lost 3 bases at V and 7 bases at J; junction bases unmatched: 10. Germline V gene data show CDR1 as MGHRA and CDR2 as YSYEKL. The CDR3 DNA reads TGCGCCAGCAGCCACGCGTCGGGACAGGGACGACAGCCCCAGCATTTT. This codes for CASSHASGQGRQPQHF.

The chain joins TRBV10-2 to TRBJ1-5, with D perhaps TRBD1 (5 bases). Per germline, CDR1 WSHSY and CDR2 SAAADI. Trimming removed 7 bases at V and 7 bases at J, with 20 bases between. The CDR3 spans 15 residues. The CDR3 DNA reads TGCGCCAGCACCGCGACAGTAAATAGAGACCAGCCCCAGCATTTT. Its protein is CASTATVNRDQPQHF.

This clone was counted a single time. The chain carries TRBV5-5 and TRBJ2-5; D remains ambiguous. This CDR3 comprises 12 residues. The V gene's germline CDR1 is SGHKS and CDR2 YYEKEE (reference sequence). The germline V and J ends were trimmed by 0 bases and 5 bases, with 5 bases remaining between them. CDR3 nucleotide sequence: TGTGCCAGCAGCTTGGCCGTCGAGACCCAGTACTTC. Its translation is CASSLAVETQYF.

The genes are TRBV29-1 and TRBJ1-1, with a possible D match to TRBD1 (6 bases). V lost 7 bases and J lost 4, with 16 bases in between. CDR1 is SQVTM and CDR2 is ANQGSEA in the germline V gene. The CDR3 is 13 amino acids. For the CDR3, the DNA is TGCAGCGCTCGACAGGCGGGCAGCACTGAAGCTTTCTTT. Amino acids: CSARQAGSTEAFF.

The chain carries TRBV9 and TRBJ2-7; 7 nucleotides line up with TRBD1. Germline CDR1 and CDR2: SGDLS and YYNGEE. V shed 4 bases and J 0 bases; nucleotides not matched to a gene: 7. This CDR3 spans 15 amino acids. The CDR3 reads CASSIGTALSYEQYF. CDR3 DNA sequence: TGTGCCAGCAGCATCGGGACAGCCCTCTCCTACGAGCAGTACTTC. Drawing the rest from reference TRBV9 and TRBJ2-7, the complete variable domain is DSGVTQTPKHLITATGQRVTLRCSPRSGDLSVYWYQQSLDQGLQFLIQYYNGEERAKGNILERFSAQQFPDLHSELNLSSLELGDSALYFCASSIGTALSYEQYFGPGTRLTVT.

This chain links TRBV28 with TRBJ2-7; 10 bases match TRBD2. Germline lookup yields CDR1 MDHEN and CDR2 SYDVKM. The CDR3 length is 14 residues. CDR3 protein: CGIGLAGETYEQYF. CDR3 in DNA: TGTGGCATTGGGCTAGCGGGGGAGACCTACGAGCAGTACTTC.

As DNA, the CDR3 is TGTGCCAGCAGTGAGAGGGCAGGGGGGATGAACACTGAAGCTTTCTTT. It specifies CASSERAGGMNTEAFF. The chain joins TRBV2 to TRBJ1-1; 7 nucleotides line up with TRBD1. V shed 3 bases, J shed 0 bases, and the junction held 7 bases outside the gene matches. Germline lookup yields CDR1 SNHLY and CDR2 FYNNEI. The CDR3 runs to 16 residues.

The chain's CDR3 is CASSPRQGANSPLHF. DNA for the CDR3: TGTGCCAGCAGCCCCCGACAGGGGGCAAATTCACCCCTCCACTTT. The chain recombines TRBV7-8 with TRBJ1-6; 10 nucleotides agree with TRBD1. The CDR3 totals 15 residues. Looked up from germline, CDR1 is SGHVS and CDR2 is FQNEAQ. Trimming cost V 5 bases and J 7 bases; bases outside gene matches: 5. The full variable domain, rest sourced from reference TRBV7-8 and TRBJ1-6, is GAGVSQSPRYKVAKRGQDVALRCDPISGHVSLFWYQQALGQGPEFLTYFQNEAQLDKSGLPSDRFFAERPEGSVSTLKIQRTQQEDSAVYLCASSPRQGANSPLHFGNGTRLTVT.

The V call is TRBV7-2, the J call TRBJ1-6; a weak D match, TRBD1 (5 bases). The germline V gene encodes CDR1 SGHTA and CDR2 FQGNSA. Trimming stripped 6 bases from V and 7 bases from J, with 13 bases between. The CDR3 is made up of 14 amino acids. The CDR3 is CASRGGVANSPLHF. CDR3 coding DNA: TGTGCCAGCAGGGGGGGGGTTGCGAATTCACCCCTCCACTTT.

This clone turned up a few times. The V call is TRBV4-2, the J call TRBJ1-5; 8 bases match TRBD1. J gave up 5 bases and V 0 bases, and 3 bases lay outside the gene matches. The CDR3 contains 15 residues. Germline V gene sequence: CDR1 LGHNA, CDR2 YNFKEQ. The CDR3 protein is CASSQEDRADQPQHF. CDR3 DNA: TGTGCCAGCAGCCAAGAGGACAGGGCCGATCAGCCCCAGCATTTT.

This clone turned up a few times. J is TRBJ2-3 and V is TRBV12-5, with 10 bases aligning to TRBD2. This CDR3 is built from 14 residues. Germline values: CDR1 LGHNT, CDR2 FRNRAP. J was trimmed by 4 bases and V by 6 bases; bases with no gene match: 4. In DNA, the CDR3 is TGTGCTAGTGGGCTAGCGGGGGCCTCAGATACGCAGTATTTT. This translates into CASGLAGASDTQYF.

This clone was seen a single time. CDR3 residues: CASSELGRGTSTDTQYF. CDR3 DNA sequence: TGTGCCAGCAGTGAATTAGGACGGGGTACTAGCACAGATACGCAGTATTTT. This chain links TRBV6-1 with TRBJ2-3, with D possibly TRBD2 on 5 matching bases. V was trimmed by 2 bases and J by 0 bases, leaving 15 bases between them. Germline V gene data show CDR1 as MNHNS and CDR2 as SASEGT. CDR3 size: 17 residues.

The chain employs TRBV27 and TRBJ2-7; 10 bases are a match to TRBD1. The CDR3 has 15 residues. Trimming removed 6 bases from V and 2 bases from J; junction bases left unmatched: 7. Germline assignment: CDR1 MNHEY and CDR2 SMNVEV (reference sequence). Here the CDR3 DNA reads TGTGCCAGCAGACCACGGACAGGGGGGGCCTACGAGCAGTACTTC. Amino acid sequence: CASRPRTGGAYEQYF.

V and J are TRBV7-2 and TRBJ2-5; 9 bases map to TRBD2. Unmatched junction bases numbered 8, after V lost 1 base and J lost 5 bases. The germline V gene encodes CDR1 SGHTA and CDR2 FQGNSA. CDR3 length: 16 residues. CDR3 bases: TGTGCCAGCAGCTTAGTGAAGGCGGGGGGGGCTGAGACCCAGTACTTC. Translated: CASSLVKAGGAETQYF.

There are a few counts of this clone. V usage is TRBV7-9 and J usage is TRBJ2-5; weak D call: TRBD1 (6 bases). V was trimmed by 3 bases and J by 4 bases, leaving 12 bases between them. The CDR3 has 14 amino acids. Germline V gene lookup returns CDR1 SEHNR and CDR2 FQNEAQ (reference sequence). CDR3 bases: TGTGCCAGCAGCTTGCAGCAGGGGACAGAGACCCAGTACTTC. This gives the protein CASSLQQGTETQYF.

This clone was picked up a small number of times. The rearrangement uses TRBV6-1 and TRBJ1-6; perhaps TRBD1 as D (6 bases). V lost 4 bases, J lost 6 bases, and 10 bases lay in between. In germline, CDR1 is MNHNS, CDR2 SASEGT. The CDR3 is 14 amino acids. The CDR3 region is CASSGVRGNSPLHF. For the CDR3, the DNA is TGTGCCAGCAGTGGGGTCAGGGGTAATTCACCCCTCCACTTT.

The chain joins TRBV19 to TRBJ1-6; D perhaps matches TRBD1 (5 bases). V was clipped by 1 base and J by 9 bases, with 13 bases between them. The CDR3 runs to 15 residues. In germline, CDR1 is LNHDA, CDR2 SQIVND (reference sequence). The CDR3 spells CASSIVGGRSSPLHF. In DNA form, the CDR3 reads TGTGCCAGTAGTATAGTCGGGGGTAGGAGTTCACCCCTCCACTTT.

The chain employs TRBV10-3 and TRBJ2-5; D gene ambiguous. The tail of the sequence fits TRBJ2-7 better, so the J call may be wrong. In germline, CDR1 is ENHRY, CDR2 SYGVKD. The CDR3 is 13 amino acids. For the CDR3, the DNA is TGTGCCATCAGTGACGGCCGCCGGGTCGAGCAGTACTTC. Protein product: CAISDGRRVEQYF.

V usage is TRBV9 and J usage is TRBJ2-1; tentative D call: TRBD2 (7 bases). Germline values: CDR1 SGDLS, CDR2 YYNGEE. Trimming stripped 0 bases from V and 5 bases from J, with 18 bases between. The CDR3 is 17 amino acids. CDR3: CASSVGGGGGRNNEQFF. The CDR3 DNA reads as TGTGCCAGCAGCGTAGGGGGGGGAGGGGGTAGGAACAATGAGCAGTTCTTC.

The V and J genes are TRBV5-1 and TRBJ2-1, with 12 bases that match TRBD2. The CDR3 spans 16 residues. Germline V gene lookup returns CDR1 SGHRS and CDR2 YFSETQ. V trimming: 0 bases; J trimming: 3 bases; junction bases outside the gene matches: 1. In DNA form, the CDR3 reads TGCGCCAGCAGCTTGGTGACTAGCGGGGGCTACAATGAGCAGTTCTTC. Protein product: CASSLVTSGGYNEQFF.